The clone carrying this T cell receptor (beta chain) was seen a few times. Antigen unknown. The sample originates from a study of T cells in Graves' hyperthyroidism and ophthalmopathy. Looked up from germline, CDR1 is DFQATT and CDR2 is SNEGSKA (reference sequence). CDR3 length: 14 amino acids. The germline V and J ends were trimmed by 0 bases and 2 bases, with 9 bases remaining between them. Overall study results and limits: Ophthalmopathy and stable hyperthyroidism were separated by a 13 V-J model.

The TCR beta CDR3 regions underwent amplification using RNA transcripts as the source. When the TCR CDR3 underwent first-round RT-PCR, the HTBI primer set was used. TCRdb re-called the multiplex PCR reads through MiXCR, storing one row per CDR3 protein. The sample gives about 380,000 distinct CDR3 sequences, around 18% of which show up once; 35% to 50% is in the top ten. The chain recombines TRBV20-1 with TRBJ2-3; no definite D call. The specimen sequenced was blood. The receptor was derived from a man aged 18 to 30 with Graves' ophthalmopathy. CDR3 in amino acids: CSAREGFFTDTQYF. The CDR3 DNA sequence: TGCAGTGCTAGAGAAGGTTTTTTCACAGATACGCAGTATTTT.